This T cell receptor beta chain was identified during a study of blood T cell repertoires in COVID-19. CDR3 length equals 16 residues. The germline V gene has CDR1 SGHTA and CDR2 FQGTGA. The ends were cut back, 2 bases at V and 2 bases at J, with 13 bases in the middle. Repertoires were generated with immunoSEQ multiplex PCR, while TCRdb's copy carries only in-frame clones and drops some. The data contain roughly 95,000 clones, about 80% of them singletons. The receptor was derived from a human donor in a cohort sampled during active COVID-19. J is TRBJ1-3 and V is TRBV7-3; no firm D call. Material for sequencing was peripheral blood. This CDR3 reads CASSLGPGQAGNTIYF. CDR3 coding DNA: TGTGCCAGCAGCTTAGGTCCTGGCCAGGCTGGAAACACCATATATTTT.